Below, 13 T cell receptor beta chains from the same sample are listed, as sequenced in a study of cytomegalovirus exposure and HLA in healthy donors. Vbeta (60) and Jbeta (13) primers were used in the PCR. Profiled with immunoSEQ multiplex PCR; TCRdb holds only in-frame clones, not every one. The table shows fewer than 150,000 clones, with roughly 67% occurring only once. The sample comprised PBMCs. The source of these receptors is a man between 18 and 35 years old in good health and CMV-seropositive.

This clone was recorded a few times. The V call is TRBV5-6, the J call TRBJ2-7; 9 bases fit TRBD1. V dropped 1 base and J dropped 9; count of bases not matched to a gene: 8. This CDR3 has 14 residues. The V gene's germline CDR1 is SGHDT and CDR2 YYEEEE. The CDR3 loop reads CASSLLQGALGQYF. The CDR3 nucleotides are TGTGCCAGCAGCTTGTTACAGGGGGCGCTCGGGCAGTACTTC.

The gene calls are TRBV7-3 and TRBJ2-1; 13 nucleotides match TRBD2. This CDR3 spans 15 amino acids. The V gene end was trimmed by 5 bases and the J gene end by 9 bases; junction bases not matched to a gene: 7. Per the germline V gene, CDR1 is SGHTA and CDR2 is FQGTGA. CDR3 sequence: CASSELAGGQGEQFF. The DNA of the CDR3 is TGTGCCAGCAGCGAACTAGCGGGGGGGCAAGGTGAGCAGTTCTTC.

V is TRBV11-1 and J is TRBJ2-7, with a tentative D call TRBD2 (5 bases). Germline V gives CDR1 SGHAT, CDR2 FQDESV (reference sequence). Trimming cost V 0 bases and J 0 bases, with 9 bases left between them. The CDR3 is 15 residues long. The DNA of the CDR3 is TGTGCCAGCAGCTTAGCGGGAGCTAGCTCCTACGAGCAGTACTTC. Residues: CASSLAGASSYEQYF.

The CDR3 is CASKGEGLYNSPLHF. DNA for the CDR3: TGTGCCAGCAAGGGGGAGGGCCTATATAATTCACCCCTCCACTTT. The rearrangement joins TRBV28 to TRBJ1-6; possibly TRBD1 for D (6 bases). This CDR3 has 15 amino acids. Germline V lookup: CDR1 MDHEN, CDR2 SYDVKM. Trimming took off 7 bases at V and 4 bases at J, with 14 bases between the two ends. Drawing the rest from reference TRBV28 and TRBJ1-6, the complete variable domain is DVKVTQSSRYLVKRTGEKVFLECVQDMDHENMFWYRQDPGLGLRLIYFSYDVKMKEKGDIPEGYSVSREKKERFSLILESASTNQTSMYLCASKGEGLYNSPLHFGNGTRLTVT.

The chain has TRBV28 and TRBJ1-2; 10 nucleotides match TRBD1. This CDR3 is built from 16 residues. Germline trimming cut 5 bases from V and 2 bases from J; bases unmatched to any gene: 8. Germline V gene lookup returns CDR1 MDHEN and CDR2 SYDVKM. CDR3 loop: CASSKDRGNLNYGYTF. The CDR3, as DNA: TGTGCCAGCAGTAAGGACAGGGGGAACCTAAACTATGGCTACACCTTC.

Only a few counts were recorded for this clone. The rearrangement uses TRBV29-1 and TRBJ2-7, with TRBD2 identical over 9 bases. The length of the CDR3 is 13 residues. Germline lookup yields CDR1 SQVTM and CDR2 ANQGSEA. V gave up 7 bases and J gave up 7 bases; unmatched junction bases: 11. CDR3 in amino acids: CSAAGAGGGEQYV. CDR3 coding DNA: TGCAGCGCCGCCGGGGCGGGGGGGGGAGAGCAGTACGTC.

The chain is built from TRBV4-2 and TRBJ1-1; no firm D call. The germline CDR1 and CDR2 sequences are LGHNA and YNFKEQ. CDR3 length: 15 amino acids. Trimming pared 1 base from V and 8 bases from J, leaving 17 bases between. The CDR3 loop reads CASSQGEKEHVEAFF. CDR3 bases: TGTGCCAGCAGCCAAGGGGAGAAGGAACATGTAGAAGCTTTCTTT.

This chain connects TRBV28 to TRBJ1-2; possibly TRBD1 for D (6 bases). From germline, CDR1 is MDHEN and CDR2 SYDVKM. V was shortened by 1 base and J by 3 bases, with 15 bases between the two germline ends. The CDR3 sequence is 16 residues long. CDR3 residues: CASSLLGTPGDYGYTF. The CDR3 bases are TGTGCCAGCAGTTTATTAGGGACGCCAGGGGACTATGGCTACACCTTC.

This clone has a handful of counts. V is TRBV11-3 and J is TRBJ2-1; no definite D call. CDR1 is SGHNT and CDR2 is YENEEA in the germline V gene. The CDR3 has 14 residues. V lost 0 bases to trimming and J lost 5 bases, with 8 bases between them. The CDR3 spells CASSLESGDNEQFF. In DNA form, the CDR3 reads TGTGCCAGCAGCTTAGAATCCGGAGACAATGAGCAGTTCTTC. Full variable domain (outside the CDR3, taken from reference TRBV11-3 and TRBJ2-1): EAGVVQSPRYKIIEKKQPVAFWCNPISGHNTLYWYLQNLGQGPELLIRYENEEAVDDSQLPKDRFSAERLKGVDSTLKIQPAELGDSAVYLCASSLESGDNEQFFGPGTRLTVL.

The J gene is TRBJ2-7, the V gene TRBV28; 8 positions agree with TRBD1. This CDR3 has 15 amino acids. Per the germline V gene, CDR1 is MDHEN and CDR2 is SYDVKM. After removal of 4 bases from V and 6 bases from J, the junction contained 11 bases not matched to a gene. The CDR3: CASSSPPTGVSEQYV. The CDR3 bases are TGTGCCAGCAGTTCACCACCGACAGGGGTGAGCGAGCAGTACGTC.

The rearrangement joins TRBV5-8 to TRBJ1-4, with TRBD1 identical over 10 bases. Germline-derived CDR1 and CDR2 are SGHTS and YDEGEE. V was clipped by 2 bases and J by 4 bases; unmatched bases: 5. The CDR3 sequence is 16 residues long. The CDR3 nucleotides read TGTGCCAGCAGCTTCGGACAGGGGGTGGGTAATGAAAAACTGTTTTTT. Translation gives CASSFGQGVGNEKLFF.

CDR3 amino acids: CASSHDRGGYNEQFF. CDR3 DNA: TGTGCCAGCAGTCACGACAGGGGTGGCTACAATGAGCAGTTCTTC. The chain links TRBV6-5 to TRBJ2-1; 8 bases match TRBD1. Germline lookup yields CDR1 MNHEY and CDR2 SVGAGI. This CDR3 has 15 amino acids. Unmatched junction bases numbered 6, after V lost 5 bases and J lost 3 bases.

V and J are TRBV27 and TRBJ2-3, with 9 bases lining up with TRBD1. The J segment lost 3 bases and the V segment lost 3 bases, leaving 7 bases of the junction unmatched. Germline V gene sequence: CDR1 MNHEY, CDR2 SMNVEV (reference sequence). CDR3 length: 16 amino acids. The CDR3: CASSFGTGNPTDTQYF. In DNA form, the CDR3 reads TGTGCCAGCAGTTTCGGGACAGGGAACCCTACAGATACGCAGTATTTT.